A selection of T cell receptor beta chains follows, all from one sample in a study of CD4 T cells in relation to SARS-CoV-2 and coronaviruses. Their antigens remain unidentified. Measured with immunoSEQ multiplex PCR; TCRdb has only the in-frame clones, and not every one. The table shows roughly 11,000 clones, with around 83% occurring only once. Material: CD4+ T cells from PBMCs, cultured in vitro. These receptors came from a human donor in good health. CDR3s leave out the opening cysteine and the closing phenylalanine or tryptophan. Fields, in order: J gene, CDR3 length, V gene, CDR3 protein.

TRBJ1-4 | 14 | TRBV5-1 | ASSRTGEGRNEKLF
TRBJ1-1 | 13 | TRBV6-2/TRBV6-3 | ASSAPGQGNTEAF
TRBJ2-2 | 13 | TRBV5-4 | ASSPDGSRTGELF
TRBJ2-5 | 13 | TRBV18 | ASSPSSAPLETQY
TRBJ2-3 | 12 | TRBV7-8 | ASSWDRTTDTQY
TRBJ1-1 | 14 | TRBV18 | ASSRGRGIGNTEAF
TRBJ2-3 | 16 | TRBV18 | ASSPLTSRTLHTDTQY
TRBJ2-3 | 12 | TRBV9 | ASSAGLFTDTQY
TRBJ1-3 | 14 | TRBV27 | ASSPSRRAVGNTIY
TRBJ1-5 | 16 | TRBV4-1 | ASSQALTADRGNQPQH
TRBJ1-2 | 12 | TRBV5-4 | ASSLPTGDYGYT
TRBJ1-6 | 15 | TRBV3-1/TRBV3-2 | ASSHGLQSSYNSPLH
TRBJ2-5 | 11 | TRBV12-3/TRBV12-4 | ASSLSGSRSQY
TRBJ1-1 | 12 | TRBV6-5 | ASRRELGNTEAF
TRBJ2-6 | 19 | TRBV7-6 | ASSSLRRSDRTALGANVLT
TRBJ2-7 | 12 | TRBV3-1/TRBV3-2 | ASRESGRPYEQY
TRBJ2-2 | 16 | TRBV6-2/TRBV6-3 | ASSSRQRLAGGTGELF
TRBJ2-1 | 14 | TRBV11-2 | ASSPGVLAGGNEQF
TRBJ2-3 | 14 | TRBV4-2 | ASSLWYGESTDTQY
TRBJ2-3 | 11 | TRBV6-2/TRBV6-3 | ASSYSRADTQY
TRBJ1-5 | 13 | TRBV29-1 | SVTMSGGGNQPQH
TRBJ1-2 | 14 | TRBV29-1 | SVEISPAPGGYGYT
TRBJ2-1 | 14 | TRBV7-9 | ASSPGLRVRYNEQF
TRBJ2-2 | 11 | TRBV3-1/TRBV3-2 | ASSQVLTGELF
TRBJ1-4 | 11 | TRBV7-9 | ASSFTGREKLF
TRBJ1-3 | 18 | TRBV7-8 | ASSLRQSGQGPSSGNTIY
TRBJ2-7 | 13 | TRBV7-2 | ASSPRLAGTYEQY
TRBJ2-3 | 13 | TRBV5-1 | ASSSPYVGVDTQY
TRBJ2-5 | 10 | TRBV29-1 | SAYPGQETQY
TRBJ1-2 | 12 | TRBV5-1 | ASSPGAAPYGYT
TRBJ2-7 | 11 | TRBV6-6 | ASTLPPHYEQY
TRBJ2-4 | 18 | TRBV7-8 | ASSLWGIGRESLAKNIQY
TRBJ1-2 | 14 | TRBV19 | ASSIRAAPANYGYT
TRBJ2-3 | 13 | TRBV6-2/TRBV6-3 | ASSADRVGTDTQY
TRBJ2-3 | 13 | TRBV27 | ASSFGLAGRDTQY
TRBJ2-1 | 11 | TRBV5-1 | ASSIGLNNEQF
TRBJ1-2 | 11 | TRBV5-5 | ASSGGIHGGYT
TRBJ2-1 | 13 | TRBV2 | ASRLAGSSYNEQF
TRBJ2-7 | 9 | TRBV3-1/TRBV3-2 | ASGGANEQY
TRBJ1-4 | 13 | TRBV19 | ASSIPSRSNEKLF
TRBJ2-2 | 12 | TRBV2 | ASRRRGESGELF